This T cell receptor (beta chain) was recorded in a study of cytomegalovirus exposure and HLA in healthy donors (dated by TCRdb to about 2017). Notes on the research overall: According to an earlier analysis of a few hundred of the donors, 150 million to 200 million T cells yielded 117 million unique TCR beta sequences and approximately 280 Gb of sequence data. An early release that covered approximately 600 HLA-typed donors contained 250 to 350 gigabases of sequencing data and some 87 million unique TCR sequences. Among the approximately 430 genotyped donors, around 81% belonged to the genetic ancestry cluster associated with self-reported Caucasian donors. The study aimed to test whether signatures of past pathogen exposure could be identified by cataloging public T cell receptors. Using immunosequencing, the study profiled T cell repertoires from roughly 650 subjects and related those repertoires to cytomegalovirus serostatus. Along with the roughly 670-subject first cohort, a separate validation cohort of 120 different subjects was used. High-throughput TCR immunosequencing, statistical association of individual TCRs with disease status, and machine learning were combined to predict cytomegalovirus infection status. In a later analysis, previously published TCR beta repertoires from 666 donors were re-analyzed and high-resolution HLA genotyping was added so that TCR occurrence patterns could be studied. Rather than using new phenotypic data, the later analysis identified candidate immune exposures from TCR beta sequences and from how often those sequences occurred across donors. An earlier analysis of some 500 of the donors applied high-throughput TCR beta sequencing to assess whether each TCR beta V gene segment acted as functional or pseudogenic. Donor age, sex, ethnicity and CMV serostatus were compiled together with the repertoire data. In a later genetic analysis, genome-wide SNP genotypes for about three fifths of the roughly 670 donors were used, and that subset was treated as a discovery cohort. All discovery cohort repertoires had been generated on a single sequencing platform. Both class I and class II loci were covered by HLA typing, at four-digit resolution. The number of typed donors differed by locus: about 629-630 for A, B, C, DRB1 and DQB1; some 500 for DQA1; some 590 for DPA1; and some 450 for DPB1. Four or five DR-DQ haplotypes were handled as single units for association and clustering because linkage in the cohort was strong. Among some 410 genotyped donors of the cohort, an average of 235,054 unique TCR beta nucleotide sequences were sequenced per donor, roughly 18% of them non-productive.

The library was produced with the immunoSEQ multiplex PCR assay. The multiplex PCR relied on a mix of 60 forward primers for TCR Vbeta segments and 13 reverse primers for TCR Jbeta segments. The CDR3 region of rearranged TCR beta genes was amplified from genomic DNA by a multiplex PCR assay. The amplified TCR beta libraries were sequenced on the Illumina HiSeq System as 87-base-pair reads. In the source study's methods: In a later analysis, around 80 million unique TCR beta chains were counted across the 650 to 750 repertoires, and around 10 million of these chains were shared by at least two donors. Raw reads were error-corrected and collapsed into unique sequences with a nearest-neighbor algorithm that merged closely related sequences to remove PCR and sequencing errors. CDR3 sequences were aligned to IMGT reference sequences to assign V, D and J gene segments. Each retained sequence needed at least a six-nucleotide match to both a V gene segment and a J gene segment. Rearrangements were called productive when the CDR3 lacked stop codons and stayed in frame with V and J; all others were non-productive. Following IMGT convention, CDR3 was defined as the stretch from the second conserved V-encoded cysteine to the conserved J-encoded phenylalanine. In an earlier analysis of around 600 of the donors, sequences lacking an unambiguous match to a single V gene segment were excluded. An earlier analysis of some 500 of the donors classified V segments as functional when productive rearrangements were above 56.7% and as segregating when the standard deviation between donors was above 5%. To diagnose cytomegalovirus status from the catalog of TCR beta chain sequences, a statistical classification framework was built. V and J gene assignment, in a later analysis, came from comparing TCR nucleotide sequences with IMGT/GENE-DB human TR gene sequences. A later analysis assigned CDR3 sequences and most-parsimonious VDJ recombination scenarios with the TCRdist pipeline. In a later analysis, each TCR beta chain was defined by its CDR3 amino acid sequence together with its V-gene family, and reads without a unique V-gene family were excluded. In a later analysis, 500 to 700 highly shared, low-generation-probability nucleotide sequences were removed to address suspected cross-contamination and a sequencing artifact. In a later analysis, a clonal expansion index for each public chain was calculated from normalized within-repertoire ranks of inferred template counts. In a later analysis, generation probabilities were computed with a VDJ recombination model fitted to out-of-frame rearrangements, and the resulting probabilities were checked against IGoR. In a later analysis, TCR-TCR, TCR-HLA and TCR-CMV co-occurrence was scored with hypergeometric tests, and a repertoire-size bias correction was applied to TCR pairs. A later analysis estimated false discovery rates by permuting HLA or CMV assignments 20 times. In a later analysis, co-occurring TCRs were grouped using DBSCAN, with TCRdist sequence similarity added in when clustering inside HLA-allele-positive subsets. Co-occurrence clustering excluded repertoires with fewer than 30,000 or more than 120,000 public chains, plus five with anomalous nucleotide sharing. This immuneACCESS table, as held by TCRdb, lists in-frame sequences with V and J called but not all clones. Of the missing ones, under half trace to an unresolved V gene in checked studies; the others have no known cause. The DNA was the basis for D and trimming; V, J and clone size are from that table. Across this sample there are 100,000 to 150,000 clones, with roughly 72% seen only once. 3% to 4.5% of the sample rests with the top ten.

Remarks on this clone: The specificity of this receptor is unknown. The input lacks base qualities; no much larger clone sits a single base away.

The germline V gene (reference sequence) sets CDR1 to LNHDA and CDR2 to SQIVND. The CDR3 covers 15 residues, taking in both the cysteine and the phenylalanine. The DNA shown is the 45-base CDR3, in frame from base 1. V and J are trimmed by 5 bases and 6 bases, and the gene matches miss 10 bases of the junction. In total, just over 650 healthy bone marrow donors made up the cohort. Cohort members were all nominally healthy when sampled, although unrecorded immune exposures were likely present. The donor was CMV seropositive and was included in the group of 270 or so seropositive cohort members. Every donor gave a peripheral blood sample, and the peripheral blood mononuclear cells from that sample were used for TCR beta sequencing. Genomic DNA extraction from the blood cell samples was performed with the Qiagen DNeasy Blood Extraction Kit. Results the study describes overall, beyond this receptor: A later analysis associated around 16,000 TCR beta sequences with specific HLA alleles at a false discovery rate of 0.05. In vitro tests confirmed that a few of the cytomegalovirus-associated TCR beta chains recognize cytomegalovirus antigens. Sequencing depth was assumed to be roughly uniform across donors in the presence/absence analyses, though that assumption may not hold. In both the original and validation cohorts, the classifier was reported to diagnose cytomegalovirus status with high specificity and sensitivity. In a later genetic analysis, fewer N-insertions in productive TCRs were reported among donors in an Asian-associated ancestry cluster than the 666-donor mean. A later analysis found that most CMV-associated TCR beta chains appeared HLA-restricted, with HLA associations seemingly driven largely by CMV exposure. A later analysis reported that several top co-occurrence clusters appeared linked to parvovirus B19, influenza, CMV and Epstein-Barr virus. When HLA alleles, especially DR and DQ, strongly co-occurred, attributing TCR associations to individual alleles was difficult. Linkage disequilibrium might explain the correlated functional status among segregating V segments, but an unknown experimental factor could not be excluded. In a later analysis, HLA-associated TCR beta chains were found to be more clonally expanded and to have lower generation probabilities than equally common non-associated chains. It was suggested by the authors that the approach could potentially be generalized to other disease states and immunological phenotypes. The 87-base-pair reads could not distinguish some IMGT-functional V segments, including TRBV6-2 and TRBV6-3, so those segments were excluded. V-gene and J-gene trimming of TCR beta chains was associated with a missense DCLRE1C variant in a later genetic analysis, and the association was replicated in an independent cohort. Because HLA typing was missing for some donors at each locus, association tests included only the typed subset. The sequencing pipeline was judged likely to have produced a cluster of highly shared sequence variants as a technical artifact. Immune exposure information for the cohort was limited to CMV serostatus. Approximately 18 rarely observed V segments, including chromosome 9 orphons, were excluded from the earlier analysis of just under 600 of the donors because counts were too low. Only TCR beta chains were sequenced in this cohort, and the absence of alpha or paired-chain data limited detectable features. Most TCR sequences were observed very rarely across donors, whereas some public TCRs were present in many individuals. In an earlier analysis of 500 to 650 of the donors, most TCR beta V segments appeared in productive rearrangements about 87% or about 30% of the time, broadly matching IMGT annotations. A further reported finding was that TCR beta sequences accurately predicted the HLA-A and HLA-B alleles for most subjects in the first cohort. According to a later analysis, TCR association rates differed among HLA loci, with DRB1 alleles showing the most associated TCRs and HLA-C alleles showing the fewest. A total of roughly 160 TCR beta chains were listed by the study as associated with cytomegalovirus.

The sequence was obtained from a middle-aged man in good health and CMV-seropositive. What was sequenced was PBMCs. In this chain, TRBV19 is recombined with TRBJ2-3, with 8 middle bases fitting TRBD1. In nucleotides, the sequence is TGTGCCAGTAGTTTACAGGGGGTCCACAAGGATACGCAGTATTTT. Its protein is CASSLQGVHKDTQYF.